What follows is one T cell receptor (beta chain) and its context. The PCR made use of 60 Vbeta and 13 Jbeta primers. The protocol was immunoSEQ multiplex PCR, while the TCRdb copy is restricted to in-frame clones and leaves out a portion. The data contain about 120,000 clones, approximately 80% of them singletons. This sample was taken from a study of cytomegalovirus exposure and HLA in healthy donors. V was pared by 1 base and J by 5 bases, with 5 bases of the junction left unmatched. The CDR3 runs 15 residues. CDR1 is SGHVS and CDR2 is FQNEAQ in the germline V gene. This receptor was identified in a male donor in good health and CMV-seropositive. Sequenced input: PBMCs. The chain combines TRBV7-8 with TRBJ1-2; 9 nucleotides align to TRBD1. CDR3 bases: TGTGCCAGCAGCTTAGGAACAGGGGGCGTGTATGGCTACACCTTC. Amino acid sequence: CASSLGTGGVYGYTF.